The table lists the clone carrying this T cell receptor (beta chain) with many counts. Its antigen remains unidentified. Trimming removed 3 bases at V and 2 bases at J, with 9 bases between. CDR1 is DFQATT and CDR2 is SNEGSKA in the germline V gene (reference sequence). CDR3 length: 13 amino acids. TCRdb reprocessed the RT-PCR reads via MiXCR and lists one record per CDR3 protein. The sample has some 800,000 distinct CDR3 sequences, about 20% seen once. This entry is derived from a study of response to subunit inactivated influenza vaccine. Study findings and constraints: T cells newly recruited by each seasonal influenza vaccination are few, the authors suggested.

The sequenced sample was PBMCs from blood, obtained about 5 days after vaccination. The sequence was collected from a man in his fifties or sixties who received an inactivated influenza vaccine. This rearrangement joins TRBV20-1 to TRBJ2-3; D tentatively reads TRBD1 or TRBD2 (5 bases each). In nucleotides, the CDR3 is TGCAGTGCTAGGGGGGAAAACACAGATACGCAGTATTTT. Encoded protein: CSARGENTDTQYF.